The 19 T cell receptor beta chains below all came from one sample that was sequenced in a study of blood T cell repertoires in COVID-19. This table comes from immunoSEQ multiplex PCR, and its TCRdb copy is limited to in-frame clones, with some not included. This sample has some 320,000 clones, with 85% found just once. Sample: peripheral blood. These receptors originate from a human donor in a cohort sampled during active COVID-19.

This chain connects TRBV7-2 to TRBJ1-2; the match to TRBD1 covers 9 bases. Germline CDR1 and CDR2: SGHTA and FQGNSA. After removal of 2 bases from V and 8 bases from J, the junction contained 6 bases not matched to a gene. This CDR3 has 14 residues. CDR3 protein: CASSLIGTGYGYTF. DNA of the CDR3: TGTGCCAGCAGCTTAATAGGGACAGGGTACGGCTACACCTTC.

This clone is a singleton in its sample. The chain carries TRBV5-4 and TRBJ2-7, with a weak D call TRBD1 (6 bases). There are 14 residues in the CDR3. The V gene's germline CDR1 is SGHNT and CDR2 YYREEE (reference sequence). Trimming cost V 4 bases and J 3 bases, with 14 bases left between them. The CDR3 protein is CASSHGTLNYEQYF. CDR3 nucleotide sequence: TGTGCCAGCAGCCACGGGACACTAAACTACGAGCAGTACTTC.

This chain's CDR3 is CASSLGGQDSYEQYF. In nucleotides, the CDR3 is TGTGCCAGCAGCTTAGGCGGACAAGACTCCTACGAGCAGTACTTC. This rearrangement joins TRBV11-3 to TRBJ2-7; TRBD1 might be the D (5 bases). Germline V CDR1 and CDR2: SGHNT, YENEEA. CDR3 length: 15 residues. The V gene lost 1 base and the J gene lost 0 bases, with 10 bases spanning the gap.

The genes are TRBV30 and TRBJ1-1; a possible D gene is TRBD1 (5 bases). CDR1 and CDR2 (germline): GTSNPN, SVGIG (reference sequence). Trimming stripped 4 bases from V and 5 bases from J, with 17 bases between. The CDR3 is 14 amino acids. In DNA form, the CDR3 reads TGTGCCTGGAATATCTGGGGGGTTGGAACTGAAGCTTTCTTT. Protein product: CAWNIWGVGTEAFF.

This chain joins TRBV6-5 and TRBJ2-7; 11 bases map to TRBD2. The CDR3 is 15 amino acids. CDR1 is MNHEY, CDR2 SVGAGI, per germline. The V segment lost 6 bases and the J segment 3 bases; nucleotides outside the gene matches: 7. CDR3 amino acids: CASRSLAGEIYEQYF. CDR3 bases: TGTGCCAGCAGATCACTAGCGGGGGAGATCTACGAGCAGTACTTC.

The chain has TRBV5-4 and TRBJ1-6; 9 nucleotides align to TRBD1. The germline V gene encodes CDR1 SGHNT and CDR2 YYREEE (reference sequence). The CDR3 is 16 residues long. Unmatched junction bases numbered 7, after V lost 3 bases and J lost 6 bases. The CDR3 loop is CASSSGQGIRNSPLHF. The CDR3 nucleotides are TGTGCCAGCAGCTCGGGACAGGGTATACGTAATTCACCCCTCCACTTT.

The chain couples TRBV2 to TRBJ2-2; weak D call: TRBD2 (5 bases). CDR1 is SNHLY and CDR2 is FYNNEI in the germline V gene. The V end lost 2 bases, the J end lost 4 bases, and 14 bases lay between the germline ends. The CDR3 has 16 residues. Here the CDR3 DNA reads TGTGCCAGCAGTGAACGGGGAGTTAGGATCACCGGGGAGCTGTTTTTT. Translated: CASSERGVRITGELFF.

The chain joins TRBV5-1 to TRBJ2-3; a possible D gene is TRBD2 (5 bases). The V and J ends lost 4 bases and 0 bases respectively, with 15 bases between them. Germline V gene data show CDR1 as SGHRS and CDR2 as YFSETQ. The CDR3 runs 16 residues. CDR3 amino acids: CASSRLGRTSTDTQYF. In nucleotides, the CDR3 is TGCGCCAGCAGCCGTCTCGGGCGGACTAGCACAGATACGCAGTATTTT. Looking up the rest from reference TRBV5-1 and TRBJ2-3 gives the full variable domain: KAGVTQTPRYLIKTRGQQVTLSCSPISGHRSVSWYQQTPGQGLQFLFEYFSETQRNKGNFPGRFSGRQFSNSRSEMNVSTLELGDSALYLCASSRLGRTSTDTQYFGPGTRLTVL.

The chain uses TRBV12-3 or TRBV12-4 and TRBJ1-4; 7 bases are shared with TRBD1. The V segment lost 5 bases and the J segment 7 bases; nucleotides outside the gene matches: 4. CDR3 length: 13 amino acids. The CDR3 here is CASSIQGIEKLFF. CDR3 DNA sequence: TGTGCCAGCAGTATACAGGGGATTGAAAAACTGTTTTTT.

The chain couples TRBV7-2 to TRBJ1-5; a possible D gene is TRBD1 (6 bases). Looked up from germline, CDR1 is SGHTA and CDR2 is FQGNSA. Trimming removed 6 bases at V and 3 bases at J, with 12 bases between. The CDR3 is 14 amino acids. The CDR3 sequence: CASRVQGINQPQHF. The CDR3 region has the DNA TGTGCCAGCAGGGTACAGGGAATCAATCAGCCCCAGCATTTT.

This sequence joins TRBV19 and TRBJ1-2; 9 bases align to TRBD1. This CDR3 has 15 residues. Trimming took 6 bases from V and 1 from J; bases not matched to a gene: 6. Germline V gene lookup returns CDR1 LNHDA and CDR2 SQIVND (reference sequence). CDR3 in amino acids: CASSRTGDGNYGYTF. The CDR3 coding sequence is TGTGCCAGTAGCCGGACAGGGGATGGTAACTATGGCTACACCTTC. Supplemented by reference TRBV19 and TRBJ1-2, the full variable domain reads DGGITQSPKYLFRKEGQNVTLSCEQNLNHDAMYWYRQDPGQGLRLIYYSQIVNDFQKGDIAEGYSVSREKKESFPLTVTSAQKNPTAFYLCASSRTGDGNYGYTFGSGTRLTVV.

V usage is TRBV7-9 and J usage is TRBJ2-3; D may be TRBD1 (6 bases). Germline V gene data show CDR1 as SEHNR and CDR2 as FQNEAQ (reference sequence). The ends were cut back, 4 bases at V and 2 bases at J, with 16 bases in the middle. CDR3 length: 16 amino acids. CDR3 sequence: CASSSGTRSPTDTQYF. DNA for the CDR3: TGTGCCAGCAGCTCCGGGACACGGAGCCCCACAGATACGCAGTATTTT.

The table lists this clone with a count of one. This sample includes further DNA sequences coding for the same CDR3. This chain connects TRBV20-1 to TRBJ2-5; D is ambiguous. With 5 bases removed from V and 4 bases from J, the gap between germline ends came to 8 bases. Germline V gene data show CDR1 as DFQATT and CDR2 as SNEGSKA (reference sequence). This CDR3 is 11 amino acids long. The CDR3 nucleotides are TGCAGTGCTCTCAGAGGAGAGACCCAGTACTTC. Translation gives CSALRGETQYF.

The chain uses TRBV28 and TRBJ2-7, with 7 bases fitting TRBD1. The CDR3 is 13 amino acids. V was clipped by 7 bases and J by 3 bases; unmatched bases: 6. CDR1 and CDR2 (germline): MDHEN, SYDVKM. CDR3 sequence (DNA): TGTGCCAGCAAGGACAGGACACGCTACGAGCAGTACTTC. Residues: CASKDRTRYEQYF.

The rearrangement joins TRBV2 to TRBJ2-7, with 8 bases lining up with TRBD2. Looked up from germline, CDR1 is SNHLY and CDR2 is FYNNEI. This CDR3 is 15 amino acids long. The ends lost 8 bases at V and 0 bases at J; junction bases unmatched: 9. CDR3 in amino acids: CASQISGVSSYEQYF. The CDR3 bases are TGTGCCAGCCAGATTAGCGGGGTCAGCTCCTACGAGCAGTACTTC. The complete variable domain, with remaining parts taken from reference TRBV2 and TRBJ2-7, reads EPEVTQTPSHQVTQMGQEVILRCVPISNHLYFYWYRQILGQKVEFLVSFYNNEISEKSEIFDDQFSVERPDGSNFTLKIRSTKLEDSAMYFCASQISGVSSYEQYFGPGTRLTVT.

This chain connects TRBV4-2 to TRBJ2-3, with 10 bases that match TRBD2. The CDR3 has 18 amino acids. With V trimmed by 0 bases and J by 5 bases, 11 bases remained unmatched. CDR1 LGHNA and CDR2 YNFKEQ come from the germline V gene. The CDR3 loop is CASSQDAKRGGSRDTQYF. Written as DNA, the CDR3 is TGTGCCAGCAGCCAAGATGCGAAGCGGGGGGGCAGTAGAGATACGCAGTATTTT.

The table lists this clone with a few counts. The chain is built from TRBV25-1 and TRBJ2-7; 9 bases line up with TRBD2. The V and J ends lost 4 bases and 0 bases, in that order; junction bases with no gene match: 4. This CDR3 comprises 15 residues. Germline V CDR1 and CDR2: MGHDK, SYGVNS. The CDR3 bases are TGTGCCAGCAGTGGTAGCGGGGGATTCTCCTACGAGCAGTACTTC. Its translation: CASSGSGGFSYEQYF.

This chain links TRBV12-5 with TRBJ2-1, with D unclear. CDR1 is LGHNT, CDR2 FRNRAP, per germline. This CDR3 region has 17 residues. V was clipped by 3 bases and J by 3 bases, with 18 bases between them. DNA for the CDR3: TGTGCTAGTGGTTTTAGTCTCACCGAAACCTTCTACAATGAGCAGTTCTTC. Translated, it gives CASGFSLTETFYNEQFF. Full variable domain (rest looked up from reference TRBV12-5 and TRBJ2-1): DARVTQTPRHKVTEMGQEVTMRCQPILGHNTVFWYRQTMMQGLELLAYFRNRAPLDDSGMPKDRFSAEMPDATLATLKIQPSEPRDSAVYFCASGFSLTETFYNEQFFGPGTRLTVL.

CDR3 protein: CAKVRGATGELFF. Written as DNA, the CDR3 is TGTGCCAAGGTCAGGGGTGCCACCGGGGAGCTGTTTTTT. This chain uses TRBV30 with TRBJ2-2, with D tentatively TRBD1 (6 bases). Germline CDR1 reads GTSNPN; CDR2 reads SVGIG (reference sequence). V was pared by 8 bases and J by 4 bases, with 14 bases between. The length of the CDR3 is 13 residues.